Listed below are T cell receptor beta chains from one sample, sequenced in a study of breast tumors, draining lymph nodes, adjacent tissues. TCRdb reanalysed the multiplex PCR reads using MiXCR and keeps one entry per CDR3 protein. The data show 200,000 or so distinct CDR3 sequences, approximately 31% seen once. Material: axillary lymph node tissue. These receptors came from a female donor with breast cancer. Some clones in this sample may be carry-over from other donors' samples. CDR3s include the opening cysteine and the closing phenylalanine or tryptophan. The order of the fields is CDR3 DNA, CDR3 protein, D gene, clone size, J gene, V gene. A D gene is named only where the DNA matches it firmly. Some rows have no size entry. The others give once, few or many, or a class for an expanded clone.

TGCGCCACCAGCTCTGGGGCTAGCGGGCCAAGCTCCTACGAGCAGTACTTC	CATSSGASGPSSYEQYF	TRBD2	NA	TRBJ2-7	TRBV15
TGCAGTGCTAATCCCGGCGGGAGAAAAGAGACCCAGTACTTC	CSANPGGRKETQYF	TRBD2	many	TRBJ2-5	TRBV20-1
TGTGCCAGCAGCTTAGGACAGGCTAGTAACTATGGCTACACCTTC	CASSLGQASNYGYTF	NA	many	TRBJ1-2	TRBV7-8
TGTGCCAGCAGCGACGGACCTTGGAACACTGAAGCTTTCTTT	CASSDGPWNTEAFF	NA	NA	TRBJ1-1	TRBV7-8
TGTGCCAGTCGACAACGGGGGGCGGAAGTCTACGAGCAGTACTTC	CASRQRGAEVYEQYF	NA	many	TRBJ2-7	TRBV19
TGTGCCAGCAGCTTAGGGACCGGAACGGGGACGGTCCAACAGACCCAGTACTTC	CASSLGTGTGTVQQTQYF	NA	NA	TRBJ2-5	TRBV7-2
TGTGCCAGCAGCTTTAGCAGTGGTGACGAGCAGTTCTTC	CASSFSSGDEQFF	NA	many	TRBJ2-1	TRBV7-3
TGTGCCAGCAGCTCCTCCGGAGCAGTCCCGATTTACAATGAGCAGTTCTTC	CASSSSGAVPIYNEQFF	NA	NA	TRBJ2-1	TRBV5-5
TGTGCCACCAGCAGAGATCGGGTAGCCGCTATTGAGACCCAGTACTTC	CATSRDRVAAIETQYF	NA	many	TRBJ2-5	TRBV15
TGTGCCAGCAGTTACCTACAGGGAAACACTGAAGCTTTCTTT	CASSYLQGNTEAFF	NA	NA	TRBJ1-1	TRBV6-5
TGTGCCAGCAGTCAGGGACCCCCTGGGAATGAGCAGTTCTTC	CASSQGPPGNEQFF	NA	many	TRBJ2-1	TRBV9
TGTGCCAGCAGCGTAAGGCCCGGGACAGGGTCTAATGAGCAGTTCTTC	CASSVRPGTGSNEQFF	TRBD1	many	TRBJ2-1	TRBV9
TGTGCCAGCAGCCAAGAACTAGCGGGAGCCTACGAGCAGTACTTC	CASSQELAGAYEQYF	TRBD2	many	TRBJ2-7	TRBV3-1
TGTGCCAGCAGCTTATGGGGGGTATGGGAAAAACTGTTTTTT	CASSLWGVWEKLFF	NA	NA	TRBJ1-4	TRBV7-9
TGTGCCTGGAGTTCGGGACAGAACAATGAGCAGTTCTTC	CAWSSGQNNEQFF	TRBD1	many	TRBJ2-1	TRBV30
TGTGCCAGCGGCAGACTACCGGGGGGAGGGGATGAGCAGTTCTTC	CASGRLPGGGDEQFF	TRBD2	NA	TRBJ2-1	TRBV7-2
TGTGCCAGCAGCGTAGGGACAGGAGCTGGCTATGGCTACACCTTC	CASSVGTGAGYGYTF	TRBD1	many	TRBJ1-2	TRBV9
TGCGCCAGCCGAAGGGGTCCTATCTCTGGAAACACCATATATTTT	CASRRGPISGNTIYF	NA	many	TRBJ1-3	TRBV5-1
TGCAGTGCTAGATCCGGACTAGCGGGGGGGAACGGGGAGCTGTTTTTT	CSARSGLAGGNGELFF	TRBD2	many	TRBJ2-2	TRBV20-1
TGTGCCAGCAGCCCCGGGATGGGGGCCAACGTCCTGACTTTC	CASSPGMGANVLTF	NA	NA	TRBJ2-6	TRBV14
TGTGCCAGCAGCTTGTTACTATCAAGCTCCTACAATGAGCAGTTCTTC	CASSLLLSSSYNEQFF	NA	many	TRBJ2-1	TRBV5-6
TGTGCCAGTAGTATCCCAGTGCTGACCAATCAGCCCCAGCATTTT	CASSIPVLTNQPQHF	NA	many	TRBJ1-5	TRBV19
TGCGCCAGCAGCTTGGGAGACAATGAGCAGTTCTTC	CASSLGDNEQFF	NA	many	TRBJ2-1	TRBV5-1
TGTGCCAGCAAGCTCACGGCCTCCTACGAGCAGTACTTC	CASKLTASYEQYF	NA	many	TRBJ2-7	TRBV6-1
TGCAGTGCCGACCCTCTTCAGGGGTCCGAGCAGTACTTC	CSADPLQGSEQYF	NA	many	TRBJ2-7	TRBV20-1
TGTGCCAGCAAACAGGGGCCCTATGGCTACACCTTC	CASKQGPYGYTF	TRBD1	many	TRBJ1-2	TRBV28
TGTGCCAGCAGTGAAGTAAGCGGGAGCCCGCAGTTCTTC	CASSEVSGSPQFF	TRBD2	NA	TRBJ2-1	TRBV6-1
TGTGCCAGCAGCTTACCCCCCGGGACAGGAAGCCTCTACGAGCAGTACTTC	CASSLPPGTGSLYEQYF	TRBD1	many	TRBJ2-7	TRBV7-9
TGTGCCAGCAGCTTAAGGGGCAGGGGCACCACTGAAGCTTTCTTT	CASSLRGRGTTEAFF	NA	few	TRBJ1-1	TRBV7-3
TGTGCCAGCAGTCTCCCTGGGGGAGCTGGAAACACCATATATTTT	CASSLPGGAGNTIYF	NA	many	TRBJ1-3	TRBV2
TGTGCCAGCAGCCAAGATCATCCTTGGACTAGCGGGGTTCAAGAGACCCAGTACTTC	CASSQDHPWTSGVQETQYF	TRBD2	many	TRBJ2-5	TRBV4-2
TGTGCCAGCAGTTTGAATCAGCAGCCCCAGCATTTT	CASSLNQQPQHF	NA	many	TRBJ1-5	TRBV27
TGTGCCAGTAGCCAAGGGGCAGTCTATGGCTACACCTTC	CASSQGAVYGYTF	NA	many	TRBJ1-2	TRBV19
TGCAGCGTTCCGGAGACCTTGTACCAAGAGACCCGGTACTTC	CSVPETLYQETRYF	NA	NA	TRBJ2-5	TRBV29-1
TGTGCCAGCAGCTTTCTATGGCGGGAGGGCTACGCAGATACGCAGTATTTT	CASSFLWREGYADTQYF	TRBD2	many	TRBJ2-3	TRBV7-2
TGCAGCGTCCTGAACCCTGGGGCCAATGTCCTGACTTTC	CSVLNPGANVLTF	NA	once	TRBJ2-6	TRBV29-1
TGTGCCAGCAGCCAAGATCGGAGACAGAACTATGGCTACACCTTC	CASSQDRRQNYGYTF	NA	many	TRBJ1-2	TRBV14